The T cell receptor beta chain described here comes from a study of OX40 agonist ivuxolimab in advanced cancers. Blood was sampled at baseline, cycle 4 day 1, and cycle 7 day 1. Profiled with immunoSEQ multiplex PCR; TCRdb holds only in-frame clones, not every one. Of 50,000 to 65,000 clones detected, roughly 91% appear once; the ten largest clones hold approximately 0.78%. Trimming took off 0 bases at V and 5 bases at J, with 8 bases between the two ends. The CDR3 runs to 14 residues. Germline V gene data show CDR1 as SGHRS and CDR2 as YFSETQ. This clonotype was sampled from an adult with an advanced solid tumor such as melanoma, head and neck, liver or kidney cancer. Here the sequenced sample was CD4+ or CD8+ T cells sorted from blood, taken in a trial of the OX40 agonist ivuxolimab. V and J are TRBV5-1 and TRBJ1-4; D ambiguous. The CDR3 spells CASSLDAGNEKLFF. In nucleotides, the CDR3 is TGCGCCAGCAGCTTGGACGCGGGGAATGAAAAACTGTTTTTT.